This T cell receptor beta chain was sequenced during a study of shared clonotypes between healthy human individuals. General study findings and limits: The study generally estimated greater richness for naive than memory subsets.

Concerning this clone: The antigen remains unidentified.

Produced via immunoSEQ multiplex PCR; TCRdb's table is partial and in-frame only. The table lists roughly 2.6 million clones, about 92% of them singletons. Per the germline V gene, CDR1 is MNHEY and CDR2 is SMNVEV (reference sequence). The CDR3 is 18 amino acids. Trimming left V 6 bases short and J 4 bases short, with 22 bases between. This sequence originates from a man between 18 and 29 years old in good health. Source material: naive CD4+ T cells sorted from blood. Specified subset: CD45RA+ positively selected. This chain uses TRBV27 with TRBJ2-6, with a possible D match to TRBD2 (5 bases). The CDR3 protein is CASRPYSVVSSGANVLTF. Here the CDR3 DNA reads TGTGCCAGCAGACCCTATAGCGTAGTGAGCTCAGGGGCCAACGTCCTGACTTTC.